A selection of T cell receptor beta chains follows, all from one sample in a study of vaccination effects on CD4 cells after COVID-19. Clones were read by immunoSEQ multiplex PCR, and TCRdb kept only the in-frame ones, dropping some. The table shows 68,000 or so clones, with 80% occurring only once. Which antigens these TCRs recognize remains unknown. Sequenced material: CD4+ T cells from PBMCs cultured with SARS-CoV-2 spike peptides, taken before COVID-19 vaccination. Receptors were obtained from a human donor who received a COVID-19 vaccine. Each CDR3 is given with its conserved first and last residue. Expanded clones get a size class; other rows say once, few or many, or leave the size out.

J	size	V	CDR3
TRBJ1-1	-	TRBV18	CASSPNLAGIGGRVTEAFF
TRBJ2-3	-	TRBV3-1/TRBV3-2	CASSQDDSQRGADTQYF
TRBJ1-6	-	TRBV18	CASSLQGENSPLHF
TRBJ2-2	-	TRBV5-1	CASRLLPGGNTGELFF
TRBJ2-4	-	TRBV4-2	CASSQDQTGAKNIQYF
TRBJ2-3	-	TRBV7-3	CASSSNGLASTDTQYF
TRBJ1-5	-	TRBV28	CATQGGGSNQPQHF
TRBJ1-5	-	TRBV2	CASNLQGTLNQPQHF
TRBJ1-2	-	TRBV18	CASSPGQDYGYTF
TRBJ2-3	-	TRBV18	CASSPQDTQYF
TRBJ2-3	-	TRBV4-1	CASSPQGAPSTDTQYF
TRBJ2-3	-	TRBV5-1	CASGQRPADTQYF
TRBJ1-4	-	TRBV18	CASSPVRATNEKLFF
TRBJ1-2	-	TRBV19	CASIGTRANYGYTF
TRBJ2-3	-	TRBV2	CASTDGGAGGQTQYF
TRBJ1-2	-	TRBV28	CASRSRPYGDTF
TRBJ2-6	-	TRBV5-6	CASSLGISGANVLTF
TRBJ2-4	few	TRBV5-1	CASSLGGQGTPQYF
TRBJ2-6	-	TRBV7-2	CASSSRVTGANVLTF
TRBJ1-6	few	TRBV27	CASSLSRDRDYSPLHF
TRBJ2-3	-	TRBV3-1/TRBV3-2	CASSQGRGGVDTQYF
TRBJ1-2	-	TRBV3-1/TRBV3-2	CASSPRNRGDYGYTF
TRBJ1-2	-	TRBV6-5	CASSQGGGYTF
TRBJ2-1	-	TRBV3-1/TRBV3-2	CASSLAGGDNEQFF
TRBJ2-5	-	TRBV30	CAWSVRETQYF
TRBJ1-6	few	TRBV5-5	CASSPPGPWDSPLHF
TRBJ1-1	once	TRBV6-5	CASRPLTENTEAFF
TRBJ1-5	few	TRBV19	CASRDDSNQPQHF
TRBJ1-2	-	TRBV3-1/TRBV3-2	CASSHETHSYGYTF
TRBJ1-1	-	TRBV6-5	CASAPRAQNTEAFF
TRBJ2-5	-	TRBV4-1	CASSQALAVGQETQYF
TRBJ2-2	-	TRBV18	CASDRSNTGELFF
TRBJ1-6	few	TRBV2	CASGTEVESPLHF
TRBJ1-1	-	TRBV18	CASSLIGLNTEAFF
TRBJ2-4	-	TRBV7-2	CASSFSLENIQYF
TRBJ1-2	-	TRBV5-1	CASSPRQGADYGYTF
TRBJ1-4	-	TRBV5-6	CASSPGGRDEKLFF
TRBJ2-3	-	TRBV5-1	CASSPGLAGTPDTQYF
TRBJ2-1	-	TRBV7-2	CASSLSGDSNEQFF
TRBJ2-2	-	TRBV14	CASSPGPMNTGELFF
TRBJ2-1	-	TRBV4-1	CASSQVTSGNEQFF
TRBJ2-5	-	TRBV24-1	CATSGGGGRETQYF
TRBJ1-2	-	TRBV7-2	CASSLVEGNGYTF
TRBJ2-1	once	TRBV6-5	CATGQGLYNEQFF